The 14 T cell receptor beta chains below all came from one sample that was sequenced in a study of cytomegalovirus exposure and HLA in healthy donors. Produced via immunoSEQ multiplex PCR; TCRdb's table is partial and in-frame only. Of more than 90,000 clones in the sample, approximately 93% are singletons; the top ten hold 0.95% to 1.3%. The sequencing sample was made of PBMCs. The receptors originated from a woman aged 25 to 39 in good health and CMV-seropositive.

The rearrangement joins TRBV7-2 to TRBJ2-7, with 9 nucleotides matching TRBD2. V gave up 5 bases and J gave up 3 bases; unmatched junction bases: 11. Germline loops: CDR1 SGHTA, CDR2 FQGNSA. There are 16 residues in the CDR3. CDR3 coding DNA: TGTGCCAGCAGCCTGCCCACTAGCGGGTTTTTCTACGAGCAGTACTTC. Translating it yields CASSLPTSGFFYEQYF.

The chain combines TRBV20-1 with TRBJ2-1; D is undetermined. The V and J ends lost 3 bases and 2 bases respectively, with 2 bases between them. This CDR3 is 11 amino acids long. Per the germline V gene, CDR1 is DFQATT and CDR2 is SNEGSKA (reference sequence). As DNA, the CDR3 is TGCAGTGCTAGCGCCTACAATGAGCAGTTCTTC. Translating it yields CSASAYNEQFF.

This chain joins TRBV9 and TRBJ2-2; tentatively, D is TRBD2 (6 bases). V lost 1 base, J lost 5 bases, and 12 bases lay in between. The CDR3 length is 15 residues. Germline lookup yields CDR1 SGDLS and CDR2 YYNGEE. CDR3 sequence reads: CASSVLAFETGELFF. CDR3 nucleotide sequence: TGTGCCAGCAGCGTACTAGCGTTTGAGACCGGGGAGCTGTTTTTT.

This chain connects TRBV5-4 to TRBJ2-2; 7 positions agree with TRBD2. The CDR3 has 16 residues. Germline V gives CDR1 SGHNT, CDR2 YYREEE (reference sequence). With V trimmed by 0 bases and J by 1 base, 3 bases remained unmatched. The CDR3 reads CASSLALAMNTGELFF. CDR3 sequence (DNA): TGTGCCAGCAGCTTGGCACTAGCGATGAACACCGGGGAGCTGTTTTTT.

V and J are TRBV18 and TRBJ2-1, with D tentatively TRBD2 (5 bases). Trimming cost V 2 bases and J 3 bases, with 11 bases left between them. The CDR3 loop spans 15 amino acids. Germline CDR1 reads KGHSH; CDR2 reads LQKENI. CDR3 coding DNA: TGTGCCAGCTCACCAAAAGCGGATCTCTACAATGAGCAGTTCTTC. Amino acids: CASSPKADLYNEQFF.

The rearrangement uses TRBV2 and TRBJ2-6, with a possible D match to TRBD2 (5 bases). V was cut by 6 bases and J by 3 bases, with 18 bases left in between. CDR1 is SNHLY and CDR2 is FYNNEI in the germline V gene. The CDR3 consists of 17 residues. DNA for the CDR3: TGTGCCAGCAGCCCGGCCGTCCGGGATGGTGGGGCCAACGTCCTGACTTTC. Amino acid sequence: CASSPAVRDGGANVLTF.

The CDR3 loop reads CASSLRRGAGNTEAFF. The CDR3 coding sequence is TGTGCCAGCAGCTTAAGGCGGGGGGCGGGGAACACTGAAGCTTTCTTT. The rearrangement uses TRBV7-2 and TRBJ1-1, with D tentatively TRBD1 (6 bases). Germline V gene sequence: CDR1 SGHTA, CDR2 FQGNSA. Trimming shortened V by 2 bases and J by 1 base, and 14 bases separated the two germline ends. The CDR3 runs to 16 residues.

The rearrangement joins TRBV6-1 to TRBJ2-7, with 10 bases matching TRBD1. V shed 6 bases, J shed 4 bases, and the junction held 6 bases outside the gene matches. This CDR3 spans 14 amino acids. CDR1 MNHNS and CDR2 SASEGT come from the germline V gene. CDR3 nucleotide sequence: TGTGCCAGCAGACCCCGGGACAGGGGATACGAGCAGTACTTC. Residues: CASRPRDRGYEQYF.

This sequence joins TRBV6-6 and TRBJ2-2, with a tentative D call TRBD1 (6 bases). Germline CDR1 MNHNY, CDR2 SVGAGI (reference sequence). Trimming pared 5 bases from V and 1 base from J, leaving 14 bases between. CDR3 length equals 16 residues. The CDR3 nucleotides read TGTGCCAGCAGTAGAGATGTGACAGGGAACACCGGGGAGCTGTTTTTT. Translating gives CASSRDVTGNTGELFF.

CDR3 loop: CASSIDLFDSPTGELFF. The CDR3 DNA follows: TGTGCCAGTAGTATAGATCTATTTGACAGCCCCACCGGGGAGCTGTTTTTT. The chain carries TRBV19 and TRBJ2-2, with TRBD1 as a possible D gene (5 bases). CDR1 is LNHDA and CDR2 is SQIVND in the germline V gene (reference sequence). Trimming left V 0 bases short and J 4 bases short, with 15 bases between. The CDR3 sequence is 17 residues long.

This clone was observed a single time. The chain couples TRBV30 to TRBJ2-7, with D possibly being TRBD1 (6 bases). Trimming took 1 base from V and 0 from J, leaving 16 bases between them. Germline loops: CDR1 GTSNPN, CDR2 SVGIG (reference sequence). CDR3 length: 16 amino acids. Here the CDR3 reads CAWSAPPDRLSYEQYF. CDR3 DNA: TGTGCCTGGAGTGCCCCCCCCGACAGGCTCTCCTACGAGCAGTACTTC.

The chain's CDR3 is CASSFQGLQQETQYF. The CDR3, as DNA: TGTGCCAGCAGTTTTCAAGGACTCCAGCAAGAGACCCAGTACTTC. The rearrangement uses TRBV28 and TRBJ2-5; possibly TRBD2 for D (5 bases). This CDR3 contains 15 residues. CDR1 MDHEN and CDR2 SYDVKM come from the germline V gene. V lost 3 bases, J lost 2 bases, and 13 bases lay in between.

V gene TRBV28 combines with J gene TRBJ2-5; 10 nucleotides align to TRBD2. This CDR3 spans 15 amino acids. Unmatched junction bases numbered 6, after V lost 4 bases and J lost 4 bases. Looked up from germline, CDR1 is MDHEN and CDR2 is SYDVKM. The DNA of the CDR3 is TGTGCCAGCAGTTCGAGCGGGAGGGCCGTAGAGACCCAGTACTTC. Translating it yields CASSSSGRAVETQYF.

The rearrangement joins TRBV5-6 to TRBJ2-3, with TRBD1 as a possible D gene (5 bases). Germline CDR1 is SGHDT and CDR2 is YYEEEE. The CDR3 length is 17 residues. V was trimmed by 6 bases and J by 0 bases, leaving 20 bases between them. CDR3 bases: TGTGCCAGCACCTTCTTCGGCCTCCAGGGAAGCACAGATACGCAGTATTTT. It is translated as CASTFFGLQGSTDTQYF.